This entry concerns a single T cell receptor (beta chain). Reverse transcription of roughly 0.5 to 1 ug RNA used random hexamers. TCRdb redid the calling of the immunoSEQ multiplex PCR reads with MiXCR, one entry per CDR3 protein. The table shows some 150,000 distinct CDR3 sequences, with over 85% occurring only once. V lost 0 bases and J 2 bases, leaving 12 bases between the germline ends. The CDR3 totals 15 residues. Germline lookup yields CDR1 DFQATT and CDR2 SNEGSKA (reference sequence). The data belong to a study of CD8 T cells in Susac syndrome. The specimen sequenced was CD8+ T cells from PBMCs. V is TRBV20-1 and J is TRBJ2-3; D may be TRBD2 (5 bases). The receptor comes from a human donor with multiple sclerosis. CDR3 region: CSARDRTFYTDTQYF. As DNA, the CDR3 is TGCAGTGCTAGAGATAGGACTTTCTACACAGATACGCAGTATTTT.